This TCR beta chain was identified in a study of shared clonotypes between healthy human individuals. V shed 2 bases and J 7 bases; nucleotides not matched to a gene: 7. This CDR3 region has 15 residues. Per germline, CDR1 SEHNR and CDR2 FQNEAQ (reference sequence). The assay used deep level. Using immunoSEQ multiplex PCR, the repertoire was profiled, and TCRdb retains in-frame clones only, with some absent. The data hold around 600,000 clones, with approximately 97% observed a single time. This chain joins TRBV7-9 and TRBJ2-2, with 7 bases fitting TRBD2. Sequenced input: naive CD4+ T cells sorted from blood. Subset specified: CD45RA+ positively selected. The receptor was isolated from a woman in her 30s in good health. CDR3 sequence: CASSLSAGVDGELFF. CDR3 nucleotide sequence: TGTGCCAGCAGCTTATCGGCGGGAGTGGACGGGGAGCTGTTTTTT. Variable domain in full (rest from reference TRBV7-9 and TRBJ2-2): DTGVSQNPRHKITKRGQNVTFRCDPISEHNRLYWYRQTLGQGPEFLTYFQNEAQLEKSRLLSDRFSAERPKGSFSTLEIQRTEQGDSAMYLCASSLSAGVDGELFFGEGSRLTVL.